Following are 28 T cell receptor beta chains from one sample sequenced in a study of brain T cells in children with intractable seizures. Generated by immunoSEQ multiplex PCR, the TCRdb table keeps only in-frame clones and is missing some. This table holds roughly 120,000 clones, roughly 94% found once. The input for sequencing was peripheral blood, taken at surgery. The receptors here all came from a boy less than two years old with hemimegalencephaly and intractable seizures.

This clone turned up a few times. This rearrangement joins TRBV7-9 to TRBJ1-2, with 11 bases that match TRBD1. Per germline, CDR1 SEHNR and CDR2 FQNEAQ (reference sequence). The CDR3 covers 14 residues. The junction had 3 bases not matched to a gene; V was cut back by 3 bases and J by 6 bases. The CDR3, as DNA: TGTGCCAGCAGCTTGCCGGGACAGGGGGATGGCTACACCTTC. Its protein is CASSLPGQGDGYTF.

V gene TRBV27 combines with J gene TRBJ1-2; no definite D call. This CDR3 spans 15 amino acids. CDR1 and CDR2 (germline): MNHEY, SMNVEV (reference sequence). The V and J ends lost 0 bases and 4 bases respectively, with 12 bases between them. In nucleotides, the CDR3 is TGTGCCAGCAGTTTATCGTCCCACGGCGGCTATGGCTACACCTTC. This gives the protein CASSLSSHGGYGYTF.

The chain links TRBV5-4 to TRBJ1-3, with a possible D match to TRBD1 (5 bases). Trimming left V 1 base short and J 2 bases short, with 10 bases between. This CDR3 has 15 residues. CDR1 SGHNT and CDR2 YYREEE come from the germline V gene (reference sequence). The DNA of the CDR3 is TGTGCCAGCAGCTTGAAGGCAGGGCCTGGAAACACCATATATTTT. Its translation is CASSLKAGPGNTIYF.

The chain has TRBV2 and TRBJ2-7; unclear D gene. The germline V gene encodes CDR1 SNHLY and CDR2 FYNNEI. Between the trimmed V and J ends, which lost 4 bases and 2 bases, there was a span of 3 bases. The CDR3 runs to 11 residues. CDR3 sequence reads: CASSAAYEQYF. The CDR3 nucleotides read TGTGCCAGCAGTGCCGCCTACGAGCAGTACTTC.

This clone was recorded once. This sequence joins TRBV5-4 and TRBJ2-1, with 13 bases fitting TRBD2. The length of the CDR3 is 16 residues. V shed 0 bases and J 7 bases; nucleotides not matched to a gene: 4. CDR1 and CDR2 from the germline V gene are SGHNT and YYREEE (reference sequence). The CDR3 DNA sequence: TGTGCCAGCAGCTTGGGCGGACTAGCGGGAGTAAATGAGCAGTTCTTC. Translation: CASSLGGLAGVNEQFF.

This clone turned up a few times. J is TRBJ1-6 and V is TRBV9, with D unresolved. The CDR3 runs 13 residues. The germline V and J ends were trimmed by 1 base and 10 bases, with 9 bases remaining between them. The germline V gene has CDR1 SGDLS and CDR2 YYNGEE. The CDR3 coding sequence is TGTGCCAGCAGCGTATTCTTGGGATCACCCCTCCACTTT. Residues: CASSVFLGSPLHF.

J is TRBJ1-1 and V is TRBV5-6, with D perhaps matching TRBD1 (5 bases). The germline V gene has CDR1 SGHDT and CDR2 YYEEEE. This CDR3 contains 15 residues. The germline V and J ends were trimmed by 0 bases and 0 bases, with 9 bases remaining between them. CDR3 nucleotides: TGTGCCAGCAGCTTGGAGGGACTCATGAACACTGAAGCTTTCTTT. Its translation is CASSLEGLMNTEAFF.

This rearrangement joins TRBV19 to TRBJ1-5, with TRBD1 matching 10 bases. The length of the CDR3 is 15 residues. Germline CDR1 reads LNHDA; CDR2 reads SQIVND (reference sequence). J was trimmed by 5 bases and V by 2 bases; bases with no gene match: 3. In DNA, the CDR3 is TGTGCCAGTAGTATACAGGACAGGGGGTATCAGCCCCAGCATTTT. Its protein is CASSIQDRGYQPQHF.

The CDR3 loop is CASSGVRFWDEQYF. The CDR3 bases are TGTGCCAGCAGTGGGGTGCGTTTTTGGGACGAGCAGTACTTC. This rearrangement joins TRBV2 to TRBJ2-7; D uncertain. Trimming stripped 4 bases from V and 5 bases from J, with 15 bases between. This CDR3 is built from 14 residues. Germline V gene data show CDR1 as SNHLY and CDR2 as FYNNEI.

The chain joins TRBV19 to TRBJ2-7; D is possibly TRBD1 or TRBD2 (6 bases each). Per germline, CDR1 LNHDA and CDR2 SQIVND (reference sequence). There are 15 residues in the CDR3. The germline V and J ends were trimmed by 3 bases and 6 bases, with 18 bases remaining between them. CDR3 DNA: TGTGCCAGTAGTATCGGGGAGGACAGTCAAATCGAGCAGTACTTC. Translated: CASSIGEDSQIEQYF.

Note on this clone: Other DNA sequences in this specimen translate into the identical CDR3. The V gene is TRBV30, the J gene TRBJ2-7; 8 bases agree with TRBD1. CDR1 and CDR2 (germline): GTSNPN, SVGIG (reference sequence). This CDR3 has 15 amino acids. The V and J ends lost 1 base and 3 bases, in that order; junction bases with no gene match: 8. The CDR3 sequence: CAWSETGTGIYEQYF. DNA for the CDR3: TGTGCCTGGAGTGAGACCGGGACAGGTATCTACGAGCAGTACTTC.

The J gene is TRBJ2-7, the V gene TRBV19; 10 bases are a match to TRBD2. CDR3 length: 16 amino acids. CDR1 and CDR2 from the germline V gene are LNHDA and SQIVND (reference sequence). V lost 3 bases and J lost 3; bases outside the gene matches: 8. The chain's CDR3 is CASSIGLAGGSYEQYF. The CDR3 DNA is TGTGCCAGTAGTATCGGCTTAGCGGGAGGTAGCTACGAGCAGTACTTC.

The V gene is TRBV28, the J gene TRBJ2-7; 11 bases align to TRBD2. V was pared by 3 bases and J by 5 bases, with 21 bases of the junction left unmatched. The V gene's germline CDR1 is MDHEN and CDR2 SYDVKM. This CDR3 comprises 20 residues. The CDR3 DNA is TGTGCCAGCAGTTTCGAAGGGGCCGCGGAACTAGCGGGAGTAGAAGACGAGCAGTACTTC. This encodes CASSFEGAAELAGVEDEQYF.

The rearrangement links TRBV5-5 to TRBJ2-5; D not certain. Germline-derived CDR1 and CDR2 are SGHKS and YYEKEE (reference sequence). CDR3 size: 15 residues. Trimming cost V 1 base and J 0 bases, with 10 bases left between them. This CDR3 reads CASSLRAGDQETQYF. DNA of the CDR3: TGTGCCAGCAGCTTGAGAGCAGGAGACCAAGAGACCCAGTACTTC. The complete variable domain, with remaining parts taken from reference TRBV5-5 and TRBJ2-5, reads DAGVTQSPTHLIKTRGQQVTLRCSPISGHKSVSWYQQVLGQGPQFIFQYYEKEERGRGNFPDRFSARQFPNYSSELNVNALLLGDSALYLCASSLRAGDQETQYFGPGTRLLVL.

This sequence joins TRBV9 and TRBJ2-1, with a weak D call TRBD2 (6 bases). CDR3 length equals 15 residues. V was trimmed by 7 bases and J by 4 bases, leaving 18 bases between them. The germline gives CDR1 SGDLS, CDR2 YYNGEE. CDR3 in amino acids: CASGEEASRYNEQFF. The CDR3 DNA reads TGTGCCAGCGGGGAGGAGGCTAGCCGGTACAATGAGCAGTTCTTC.

The chain links TRBV24-1 to TRBJ2-7; D uncertain. Germline V gene sequence: CDR1 KGHDR, CDR2 SFDVKD. The CDR3 contains 8 residues. Trimming stripped 9 bases from V and 4 bases from J, with 0 bases between. CDR3 sequence: CATYEQYF. The CDR3 nucleotides read TGTGCCACCTACGAGCAGTACTTC.

The V call is TRBV4-2, the J call TRBJ2-3; D is ambiguous. Germline CDR1 is LGHNA and CDR2 is YNFKEQ. This CDR3 contains 16 residues. Trimming shortened V by 4 bases and J by 0 bases, and 14 bases separated the two germline ends. The CDR3 loop is CASSPFTVMSTDTQYF. CDR3 bases: TGTGCCAGCAGCCCCTTCACAGTTATGAGCACAGATACGCAGTATTTT.

This chain links TRBV19 with TRBJ2-7; D remains ambiguous. The germline V gene has CDR1 LNHDA and CDR2 SQIVND (reference sequence). The CDR3 spans 15 residues. The V and J ends lost 0 bases and 7 bases respectively, with 16 bases between them. CDR3 bases: TGTGCCAGTAGTATAGACGGGCTAGGAATGTGGGAGCAGTACTTC. This encodes CASSIDGLGMWEQYF. Full variable domain (missing parts from reference TRBV19 and TRBJ2-7): DGGITQSPKYLFRKEGQNVTLSCEQNLNHDAMYWYRQDPGQGLRLIYYSQIVNDFQKGDIAEGYSVSREKKESFPLTVTSAQKNPTAFYLCASSIDGLGMWEQYFGPGTRLTVT.

The chain's CDR3 is CASSLTGTPETQYF. The CDR3 DNA reads TGTGCCAGCAGCTTAACAGGGACCCCAGAGACCCAGTACTTC. The chain combines TRBV11-3 with TRBJ2-5, with D maybe TRBD1 (6 bases). Germline CDR1 and CDR2: SGHNT and YENEEA. CDR3 length: 14 residues. Trimming shortened V by 2 bases and J by 4 bases, and 11 bases separated the two germline ends.

The chain combines TRBV5-1 with TRBJ2-6, with no clear D. The germline gives CDR1 SGHRS, CDR2 YFSETQ. The CDR3 length is 17 residues. Trimming pared 0 bases from V and 1 base from J, leaving 11 bases between. The CDR3 region is CASSLEAVLSGANVLTF. The CDR3 region has the DNA TGCGCCAGCAGCTTGGAGGCCGTATTGTCTGGGGCCAACGTCCTGACTTTC.

V and J are TRBV28 and TRBJ2-3; 7 nucleotides match TRBD1. Germline CDR1 reads MDHEN; CDR2 reads SYDVKM. J gave up 4 bases and V 4 bases, and 8 bases lay outside the gene matches. This CDR3 is built from 15 residues. CDR3 loop: CASSYGDRAADTQYF. The CDR3 nucleotides read TGTGCCAGCAGTTATGGCGACAGGGCGGCAGATACGCAGTATTTT. The full variable domain, in which reference TRBV28 and TRBJ2-3 provide the parts outside the CDR3, is DVKVTQSSRYLVKRTGEKVFLECVQDMDHENMFWYRQDPGLGLRLIYFSYDVKMKEKGDIPEGYSVSREKKERFSLILESASTNQTSMYLCASSYGDRAADTQYFGPGTRLTVL.

The J gene is TRBJ2-1, the V gene TRBV6-5; 11 nucleotides match TRBD2. The V segment lost 4 bases and the J segment 6 bases; nucleotides outside the gene matches: 8. This CDR3 contains 16 residues. CDR1 and CDR2 from the germline V gene are MNHEY and SVGAGI. CDR3 sequence (DNA): TGTGCCAGCAGTTCTACTAGCGGGAGTTGGGGCAATGAGCAGTTCTTC. Translating gives CASSSTSGSWGNEQFF.

The chain employs TRBV28 and TRBJ2-7; tentative D call: TRBD1 (5 bases). V dropped 8 bases and J dropped 5 bases, with 16 bases sitting between them. The CDR3 totals 13 residues. Germline V gene data show CDR1 as MDHEN and CDR2 as SYDVKM. The CDR3 region is CASRAVRDNEQYF. The CDR3 DNA sequence: TGTGCCAGCCGGGCCGTCAGGGATAACGAGCAGTACTTC.

The chain carries TRBV6-5 and TRBJ1-2, with D maybe TRBD1 (5 bases). Germline-derived CDR1 and CDR2 are MNHEY and SVGAGI. The length of the CDR3 is 13 residues. V lost 8 bases and J lost 2, with 12 bases in between. CDR3 sequence reads: CASRPGGNYGYTF. DNA of the CDR3: TGTGCCAGCCGACCGGGGGGAAACTATGGCTACACCTTC.

CDR3 nucleotide sequence: TGTGCCAGCAGCTTACTTCCGGAAGGCTATGAGCAGTTCTTC. Translation: CASSLLPEGYEQFF. J is TRBJ2-1 and V is TRBV7-9; D is uncertain. Germline V gene lookup returns CDR1 SEHNR and CDR2 FQNEAQ (reference sequence). This CDR3 is 14 amino acids long. Trimming removed 2 bases from V and 8 bases from J, with 13 bases in between.

As DNA, the CDR3 is TGCGCCAGCAGCACCCCACTAGCGGCTAGCACAGATACGCAGTATTTT. Amino acid sequence: CASSTPLAASTDTQYF. This sequence joins TRBV5-1 and TRBJ2-3; the match to TRBD2 covers 8 bases. The CDR3 has 16 amino acids. The junction had 7 bases not matched to a gene; V was cut back by 4 bases and J by 0 bases. Germline values: CDR1 SGHRS, CDR2 YFSETQ.

V gene TRBV2 combines with J gene TRBJ2-3; D gene ambiguous. Per the germline V gene, CDR1 is SNHLY and CDR2 is FYNNEI. The CDR3 loop spans 15 amino acids. The V and J ends lost 4 bases and 2 bases respectively, with 13 bases between them. CDR3 nucleotides: TGTGCCAGCAGTGCGAGAGCTACCCCCACAGATACGCAGTATTTT. Its protein is CASSARATPTDTQYF.

This chain uses TRBV2 with TRBJ1-6; a weak D match, TRBD1 (5 bases). The CDR3 is 13 amino acids. Germline loops: CDR1 SNHLY, CDR2 FYNNEI. Trimming removed 2 bases at V and 9 bases at J, with 8 bases between. The CDR3 nucleotides are TGTGCCAGCAGTGAAAGCGGGACTTCACCCCTCCACTTT. Residues: CASSESGTSPLHF.